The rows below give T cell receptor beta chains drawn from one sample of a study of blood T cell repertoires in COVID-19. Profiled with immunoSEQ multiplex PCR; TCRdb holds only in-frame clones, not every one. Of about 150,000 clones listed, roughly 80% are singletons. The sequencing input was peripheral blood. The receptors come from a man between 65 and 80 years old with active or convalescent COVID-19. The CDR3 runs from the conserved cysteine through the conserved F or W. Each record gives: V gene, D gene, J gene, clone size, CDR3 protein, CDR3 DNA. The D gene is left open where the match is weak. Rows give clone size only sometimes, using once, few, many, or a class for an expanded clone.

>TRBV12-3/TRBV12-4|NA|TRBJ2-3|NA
CASGKQDPDTQYF
TGTGCCAGCGGCAAGCAGGATCCAGATACGCAGTATTTT
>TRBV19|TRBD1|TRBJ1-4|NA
CASRGGTGGEKLFF
TGTGCCAGTCGCGGAGGGACAGGGGGTGAAAAACTGTTTTTT
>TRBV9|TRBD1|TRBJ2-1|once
CASSVGGQGGTEQFF
TGTGCCAGCAGCGTAGGTGGACAGGGTGGTACTGAGCAGTTCTTC
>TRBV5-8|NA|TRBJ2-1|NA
CASSLVQVYNEQFF
TGTGCCAGCAGCTTGGTACAGGTGTACAATGAGCAGTTCTTC
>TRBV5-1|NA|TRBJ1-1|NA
CASSLRGGLNTEAFF
TGCGCCAGCAGCTTGAGGGGGGGTCTGAACACTGAAGCTTTCTTT
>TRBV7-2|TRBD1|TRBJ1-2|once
CASSLVTGMRDGYTF
TGTGCCAGCAGCTTAGTGACAGGGATGAGGGATGGCTACACCTTC
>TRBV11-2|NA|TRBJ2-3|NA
CASSFSGGFSDTQYF
TGTGCCAGCAGCTTCTCCGGGGGATTTTCAGATACGCAGTATTTT
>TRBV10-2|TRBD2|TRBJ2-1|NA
CASSEFRAGSSYNEQFF
TGCGCCAGCAGTGAGTTTAGAGCGGGATCCTCCTACAATGAGCAGTTCTTC
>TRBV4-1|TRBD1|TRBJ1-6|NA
CASSQSYRGSSYNSPLHF
TGCGCCAGCAGCCAATCCTACAGGGGATCCTCCTATAATTCACCCCTCCACTTT
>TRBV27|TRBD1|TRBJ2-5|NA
CASRDRGWETQYF
TGTGCCAGCCGGGACAGGGGGTGGGAGACCCAGTACTTC
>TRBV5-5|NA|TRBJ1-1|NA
CASSARQDSGTEAFF
TGTGCCAGCAGCGCCCGACAGGATTCGGGCACTGAAGCTTTCTTT